This T cell receptor beta chain is drawn from a study of T cell repertoires in cytomegalovirus infection. Findings of the study overall: HLA-C-restricted CMV-specific TCR beta clonotypes prevailed in the ex vivo response.

From the reads, TCRdb called clonotypes with MiXCR, one entry per CDR3 protein. The sample lists about 310,000 distinct CDR3 sequences; roughly a sixth were seen once. This clonotype was counted between two and nine times. What it binds is unknown. This clonotype was sampled from a human donor in good health (CMV status not recorded). Some clones in this sample may be carry-over from other donors' samples. The sequenced sample was PBMCs.

DNA of the CDR3: TGTGCCATCAGTGGGGGGGAGCGGGGTTCCTACAATGAGCAGTTCTTC. Its translation: CAISGGERGSYNEQFF. This chain joins TRBV10-3 and TRBJ2-1; 7 nucleotides line up with TRBD2. V was clipped by 4 bases and J by 1 base; unmatched bases: 7. The germline gives CDR1 ENHRY, CDR2 SYGVKD. The length of the CDR3 is 16 residues.